One sample yielded the 14 T cell receptor beta chains listed below, sequenced in a study of cytomegalovirus exposure and HLA in healthy donors. Primers for the PCR totalled 60 Vbeta and 13 Jbeta. Libraries were prepared by immunoSEQ multiplex PCR; TCRdb keeps only in-frame clonotypes and omits some of them. The repertoire holds around 120,000 clones, with about 81% as singletons. Sequencing used PBMCs. The receptors were sampled from a woman between 45 and 65 years old in good health and CMV-seropositive.

CDR3 in amino acids: CAWSRGGSRQPQHF. Here the CDR3 DNA reads TGTGCCTGGAGTCGCGGGGGAAGCCGTCAGCCCCAGCATTTT. V is TRBV30 and J is TRBJ1-5; maybe TRBD1 (5 bases). Germline CDR1 GTSNPN, CDR2 SVGIG (reference sequence). CDR3 length: 14 residues. V was trimmed by 2 bases and J by 6 bases, leaving 14 bases between them.

V gene TRBV4-1 combines with J gene TRBJ1-1; D remains unclear. Germline V CDR1 and CDR2: MGHRA, YSYEKL. The CDR3 runs to 17 residues. V lost 3 bases and J 0 bases, leaving 17 bases between the germline ends. The chain's CDR3 is CASSQEAHTAMNTEAFF. CDR3 coding DNA: TGCGCCAGCAGCCAGGAGGCCCATACAGCGATGAACACTGAAGCTTTCTTT.

The CDR3 reads CASSPAGISYNEQFF. DNA for the CDR3: TGTGCCAGCAGTCCGGCGGGGATCTCTTACAATGAGCAGTTCTTC. This chain uses TRBV7-3 with TRBJ2-1; possible D gene TRBD2, 6 bases. The CDR3 runs to 15 residues. V gave up 6 bases and J gave up 4 bases, with 16 bases separating them. Germline V lookup: CDR1 SGHTA, CDR2 FQGTGA.

This clone appeared a single time. The chain carries TRBV7-8 and TRBJ2-7, with D perhaps matching TRBD2 (5 bases). Germline CDR1 and CDR2: SGHVS and FQNEAQ. V dropped 5 bases and J dropped 0 bases, with 14 bases sitting between them. The CDR3 runs 15 residues. CDR3 sequence reads: CASSKSLANSYEQYF. CDR3 nucleotides: TGTGCCAGCAGCAAAAGCTTAGCGAACTCCTACGAGCAGTACTTC.

The chain has TRBV28 and TRBJ1-4; D might be TRBD1 (6 bases). V lost 5 bases and J lost 6, with 13 bases in between. Germline lookup yields CDR1 MDHEN and CDR2 SYDVKM. This CDR3 is 14 amino acids long. DNA for the CDR3: TGTGCCAGCAGTACGGGGGGCTTATATGAAAAACTGTTTTTT. Translated, it gives CASSTGGLYEKLFF. Combining the CDR3 with reference TRBV28 and TRBJ1-4 gives the whole variable domain DVKVTQSSRYLVKRTGEKVFLECVQDMDHENMFWYRQDPGLGLRLIYFSYDVKMKEKGDIPEGYSVSREKKERFSLILESASTNQTSMYLCASSTGGLYEKLFFGSGTQLSVL.

This chain uses TRBV6-5 with TRBJ2-2, with TRBD1 as a possible D gene (5 bases). Germline V CDR1 and CDR2: MNHEY, SVGAGI. The CDR3 extends over 15 amino acids. V lost 2 bases and J lost 8, with 15 bases in between. This CDR3 is CASSYHRLLYGELFF. The CDR3 DNA sequence: TGTGCCAGCAGTTACCACAGGTTGCTTTATGGGGAGCTGTTTTTT.

The chain uses TRBV5-1 and TRBJ1-6; D not resolved. V lost 4 bases and J lost 10, with 18 bases in between. The CDR3 covers 15 residues. Germline V CDR1 and CDR2: SGHRS, YFSETQ. The CDR3 protein is CASSHGDSTASPLHF. DNA for the CDR3: TGCGCCAGCAGCCACGGTGATAGCACCGCCTCACCCCTCCACTTT.

This clone was seen only a few times. The genes are TRBV5-6 and TRBJ2-1, with D possibly matching TRBD2 (7 bases). Germline V gene data show CDR1 as SGHDT and CDR2 as YYEEEE. Deletions cut 0 bases from V and 2 bases from J, with 9 bases between. The CDR3 loop spans 15 amino acids. DNA of the CDR3: TGTGCCAGCAGCTTGGAGGGGGGGACCTACAATGAGCAGTTCTTC. The encoded protein is CASSLEGGTYNEQFF.

The V and J genes are TRBV6-6 and TRBJ1-2; D ambiguous. Trimming cost V 4 bases and J 8 bases, with 17 bases left between them. The CDR3 consists of 14 residues. Looked up from germline, CDR1 is MNHNY and CDR2 is SVGAGI (reference sequence). The CDR3 sequence: CASSFSTGGEGYTF. The CDR3 nucleotides are TGTGCCAGCAGTTTCTCTACGGGTGGAGAAGGCTACACCTTC.

The chain has TRBV5-1 and TRBJ2-1, with TRBD2 matching over 9 bases. This CDR3 has 15 amino acids. Trimming cost V 5 bases and J 2 bases; bases outside gene matches: 5. In germline, CDR1 is SGHRS, CDR2 YFSETQ. The CDR3 nucleotides are TGCGCCAGCAGGGGTAGCGGGGGACCCTACAATGAGCAGTTCTTC. The encoded protein is CASRGSGGPYNEQFF.

This chain links TRBV30 with TRBJ2-2; 11 bases map to TRBD2. Germline V gene data show CDR1 as GTSNPN and CDR2 as SVGIG (reference sequence). There are 13 residues in the CDR3. The trim removed 5 bases at V and 5 bases at J, leaving 1 base unmatched. The CDR3 is CAWRLAGTGELFF. CDR3 nucleotides: TGTGCCTGGCGACTAGCGGGGACCGGGGAGCTGTTTTTT.

The chain is built from TRBV7-2 and TRBJ2-7; 7 nucleotides agree with TRBD1. The ends lost 5 bases at V and 3 bases at J; junction bases unmatched: 7. Germline V lookup: CDR1 SGHTA, CDR2 FQGNSA. The length of the CDR3 is 14 residues. The CDR3 here is CASSRWDSDYEQYF. The DNA of the CDR3 is TGTGCCAGCAGCCGATGGGACAGTGACTACGAGCAGTACTTC.

The chain links TRBV6-5 to TRBJ2-3; tentatively, D is TRBD2 (6 bases). The CDR3 is 15 amino acids. Trimming removed 2 bases from V and 0 bases from J, with 9 bases in between. Germline V lookup: CDR1 MNHEY, CDR2 SVGAGI. CDR3 in amino acids: CASSYGGVSTDTQYF. CDR3 coding DNA: TGTGCCAGCAGTTACGGAGGGGTCAGCACAGATACGCAGTATTTT.

The chain recombines TRBV6-5 with TRBJ2-5, with a possible D match to TRBD1 (5 bases). Per the germline V gene, CDR1 is MNHEY and CDR2 is SVGAGI. Trimming removed 7 bases at V and 2 bases at J, with 17 bases between. The CDR3 loop spans 15 amino acids. CDR3 nucleotide sequence: TGTGCCAGCACCACCGGACAAGGGGCTCAAGAGACCCAGTACTTC. It translates to CASTTGQGAQETQYF.